This T cell receptor beta chain was sequenced for a study of T cells in Graves' hyperthyroidism and ophthalmopathy. Background on the study: Staff took peripheral blood when the initial diagnosis was made, before any treatment began. Points from the study as a whole: The model's output predicted ophthalmopathy at a median of about 6.5 months prior to onset. Through a model of 13 V-J features, ophthalmopathy was separated from stable hyperthyroidism.

This clonotype was counted at least ten times. Its antigen is not identified. Amplified TCR beta CDR3 regions came from RNA transcripts. During a first-round RT-PCR of the TCR CDR3, the HTBI primer set was used. A single record per CDR3 protein comes from TCRdb applying MiXCR to the multiplex PCR reads. The sample carries over 450,000 distinct CDR3 sequences, roughly an eighth recorded once. The germline gives CDR1 SGHRS, CDR2 YFSETQ. V shed 0 bases and J 2 bases; nucleotides not matched to a gene: 3. The CDR3 contains 16 residues. The sample comprised blood. The sequence derives from a woman aged 18-29 years with Graves' hyperthyroidism. The J gene is TRBJ2-3, the V gene TRBV5-1, with TRBD2 matching over 10 bases. In DNA, the CDR3 is TGCGCCAGCAGCTTGGGGCTAGCGGGAGACACAGATACGCAGTATTTT. It yields the protein CASSLGLAGDTDTQYF.